This TCR beta chain was sequenced during a study of OX40 agonist ivuxolimab in advanced cancers. About the investigation overall: Ivuxolimab was a fully human IgG2 agonistic monoclonal antibody targeting the costimulatory receptor OX40 (CD134). Intravenous ivuxolimab was administered to patients every 2 weeks at six dose levels: 0.01, 0.1, 0.3, 1.5, 3 and 10 mg/kg. Patients were allowed to have had prior anti-PD-1, anti-PD-L1 or anti-CTLA-4 therapy, and approximately 40% of the dose-escalation patients had been treated with checkpoint inhibitors. The paper describes the monotherapy dose-escalation part (N ≈ 52 patients) of the phase I trial of ivuxolimab. Of the approximately 50 dose-escalation patients, hepatocellular carcinoma was present in approximately 20, melanoma in some 15, renal cell carcinoma in 9 and head and neck cancer in 9. The point of sequencing TCRbeta in the periphery was to test whether ivuxolimab changed TCR sequence diversity and drove clonal T-cell expansion. Three dose-escalation patients achieved partial responses, one with hepatocellular carcinoma and two with cutaneous melanoma. A male proportion of 82.7% and a mean age of approximately 61 years, ranging from 23 to 79, were recorded for the dose-escalation cohort. The paper as a whole reports these results and caveats: After ivuxolimab, expanded clones were on average more numerous among CD8+ T cells than among CD4+ T cells. At doses of 0.1 to 3.0 mg/kg, clonal expansion of both CD4+ and CD8+ blood T cells was observed from baseline to week 6. In the 0.1-3.0 mg/kg groups, partial responders were among the patients with the lowest normalized peripheral clonal expansion, particularly in CD8+ T cells. Low levels of normalized T-cell clonal expansion were also seen in some patients who did not respond. The antigen specificity of the peripheral T cells that underwent clonal expansion was not determined.

For sequencing of the TCRbeta CDR3 region, genomic DNA was extracted from the sorted cells. The immunoSEQ Assay was used for sequencing of TCRbeta CDR3 regions. Sourced from immuneACCESS, this table was stored by TCRdb with only in-frame sequences that have V and J called. A share of the clones is absent; for the studies checked, an unresolved V gene accounts for under half, and the remainder has no known explanation. In this sample the table shows 95,000 to 100,000 clones, less than 85% of which occur a single time. The biggest ten clones account for around 5.5% of the sample. This clone showed up just once. Its antigen remains unidentified. No base-level quality is on record; no much larger clone is a single base apart. Trimming at the junction amounts to 6 bases on V and 5 bases on J, and the germline ends lie 10 bases apart. Its CDR3 holds 12 amino acids, cysteine through phenylalanine. Only the CDR3 DNA stays, 36 bases, in frame from base 1. The germline V gene yields SNHLY for CDR1 and FYNNEI for CDR2.

Patients with autoimmune disease history or receiving systemic immunosuppression were excluded from the trial. In every dose cohort, peripheral blood was drawn for TCR sequencing at baseline, cycle 4 day 1, and cycle 7 day 1. Samples came from an open-label, multicenter, first-in-human phase I dose-escalation trial of ivuxolimab. The trial enrolled adults with locally advanced or metastatic head and neck squamous cell, hepatocellular, melanoma or renal cell carcinoma. CD4+ and CD8+ T cells were sorted separately from peripheral blood before TCR sequencing. Recombination connected TRBV2 to TRBJ1-2, with TRBD1 tentatively as D gene (6 bases match). The sequence was obtained from an adult with an advanced solid tumor such as melanoma, head and neck, liver or kidney cancer. Source: CD4+ or CD8+ T cells sorted from blood, taken in a trial of the OX40 agonist ivuxolimab. The DNA is TGTGCCAGCAGCAGGGGCCAGTATGGCTACACCTTC. Its protein reads: CASSRGQYGYTF.